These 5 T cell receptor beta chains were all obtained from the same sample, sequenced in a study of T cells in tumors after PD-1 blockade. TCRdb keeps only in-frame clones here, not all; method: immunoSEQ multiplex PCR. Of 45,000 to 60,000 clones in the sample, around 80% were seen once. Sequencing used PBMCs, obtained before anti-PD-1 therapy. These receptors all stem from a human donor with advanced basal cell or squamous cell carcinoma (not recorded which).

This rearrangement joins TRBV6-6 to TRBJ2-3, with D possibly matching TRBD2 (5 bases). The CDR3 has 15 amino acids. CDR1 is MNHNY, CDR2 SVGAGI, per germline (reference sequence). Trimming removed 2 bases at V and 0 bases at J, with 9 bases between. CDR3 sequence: CASSYVGASTDTQYF. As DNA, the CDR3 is TGTGCCAGCAGTTACGTGGGAGCTAGCACAGATACGCAGTATTTT.

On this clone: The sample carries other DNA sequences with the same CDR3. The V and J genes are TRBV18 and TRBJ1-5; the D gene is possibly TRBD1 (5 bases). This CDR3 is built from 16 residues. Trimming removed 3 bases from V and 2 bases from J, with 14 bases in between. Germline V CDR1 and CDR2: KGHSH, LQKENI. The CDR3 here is CASSPKSDSGNQPQHF. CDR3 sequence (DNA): TGTGCCAGCTCACCGAAATCCGACAGCGGCAATCAGCCCCAGCATTTT.

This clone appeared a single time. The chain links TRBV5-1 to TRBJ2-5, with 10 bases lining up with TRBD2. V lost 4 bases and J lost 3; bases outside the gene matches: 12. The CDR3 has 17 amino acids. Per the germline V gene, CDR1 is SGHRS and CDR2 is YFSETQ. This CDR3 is CASSPGERGGYKETQYF. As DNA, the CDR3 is TGCGCCAGCAGCCCTGGAGAGCGGGGGGGATACAAAGAGACCCAGTACTTC.

CDR3 residues: CASSPSFAGSPQHF. CDR3 coding DNA: TGTGCCAGCAGTCCATCCTTTGCTGGGTCGCCCCAGCATTTT. The chain combines TRBV6-5 with TRBJ1-5; D ambiguous. The CDR3 contains 14 residues. Trimming shortened V by 5 bases and J by 9 bases, and 17 bases separated the two germline ends. Germline loops: CDR1 MNHEY, CDR2 SVGAGI.

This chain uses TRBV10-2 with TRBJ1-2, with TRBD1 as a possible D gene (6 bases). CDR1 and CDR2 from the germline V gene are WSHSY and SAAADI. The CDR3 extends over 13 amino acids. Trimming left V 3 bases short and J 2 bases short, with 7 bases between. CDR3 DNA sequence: TGCGCCAGCAGTGACCAGGGGAACTATGGCTACACCTTC. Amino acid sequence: CASSDQGNYGYTF.